Listed below are T cell receptor beta chains from one sample, sequenced in a study of blood T cell repertoires in COVID-19. Using immunoSEQ multiplex PCR, the repertoire was profiled, and TCRdb retains in-frame clones only, with some absent. Here the sample spans over 200,000 clones, approximately 91% being singletons. The sample was peripheral blood. These receptors were taken from a woman aged 55-70 years with acute or convalescent COVID-19. Both conserved end residues are part of each CDR3. A D gene is named only where the DNA matches it firmly. Size values are once, few and many counts, or a class for expanded clones, and some rows have none.

>TRBJ1-2|TRBV18|-|TRBD1
CASSRTGTDLYGYTF
TGTGCCAGCTCACGGACCGGGACAGACCTCTATGGCTACACCTTC
>TRBJ1-6|TRBV5-6|-|TRBD1
CASSSRTGDYNSPLHF
TGTGCCAGCAGCTCCAGGACAGGCGATTATAATTCACCCCTCCACTTT
>TRBJ2-3|TRBV5-1|-|-
CASSLAGNADTQYF
TGCGCCAGCAGCTTGGCAGGAAACGCAGATACGCAGTATTTT
>TRBJ1-1|TRBV19|-|-
CASTPSTGKAFF
TGTGCCAGTACCCCAAGTACAGGGAAAGCTTTCTTT
>TRBJ1-2|TRBV18|once|-
CASSPGGYYGYTF
TGTGCCAGCTCACCCGGGGGATACTATGGCTACACCTTC
>TRBJ2-3|TRBV4-3|-|TRBD1
CASSQARQGTDTQYF
TGCGCCAGCAGCCAAGCGAGACAGGGGACGGATACGCAGTATTTT
>TRBJ2-7|TRBV7-6|few|TRBD2
CASSLAPSGRESYEQYF
TGTGCCAGCAGCTTAGCCCCTAGCGGGAGGGAATCCTACGAGCAGTACTTC
>TRBJ1-2|TRBV19|once|-
CASSTLFTGGYTF
TGTGCCAGTAGTACGTTATTTACAGGCGGCTACACCTTC
>TRBJ1-5|TRBV12-3/TRBV12-4|-|-
CASSPDNSGPQHF
TGTGCCAGCAGCCCTGATAACTCCGGGCCCCAGCATTTT
>TRBJ1-5|TRBV7-2|-|TRBD1
CASSSRQGRNQPQHF
TGTGCCAGCAGCTCCCGACAGGGGCGGAATCAGCCCCAGCATTTT
>TRBJ2-7|TRBV20-1|-|-
CSASVQGLSYEQYF
TGCAGTGCTAGTGTGCAGGGGCTCTCCTACGAGCAGTACTTC
>TRBJ2-5|TRBV29-1|-|-
CSVAPGGTLETQYF
TGCAGCGTTGCCCCCGGGGGGACACTAGAGACCCAGTACTTC
>TRBJ1-2|TRBV25-1|-|TRBD1
CASSELGQGAHGYTF
TGTGCCAGCAGTGAATTGGGACAGGGGGCACATGGCTACACCTTC
>TRBJ2-5|TRBV6-6|once|TRBD2
CATHSGQQETQYF
TGTGCCACTCATAGCGGGCAACAAGAGACCCAGTACTTC
>TRBJ1-1|TRBV7-3|-|TRBD1
CASSQTTGWTEAFF
TGTGCCAGCAGCCAAACGACAGGGTGGACTGAAGCTTTCTTT
>TRBJ2-7|TRBV20-1|-|-
CSAAGINEQYF
TGCAGTGCCGCGGGAATCAACGAGCAGTACTTC
>TRBJ1-1|TRBV4-1|-|TRBD1
CASSQGAGGNTEAFF
TGCGCCAGCAGCCAAGGGGCAGGGGGGAACACTGAAGCTTTCTTT
>TRBJ2-7|TRBV2|-|-
CASSEVQGKQYF
TGTGCCAGCAGTGAGGTCCAGGGGAAGCAGTACTTC
>TRBJ1-2|TRBV2|-|TRBD1
CASSPTGRGVGYTF
TGTGCCAGCAGTCCGACAGGGCGAGGGGTTGGCTACACCTTC
>TRBJ1-2|TRBV5-4|-|TRBD1
CASSFRDRVYGYTF
TGTGCCAGCAGCTTCCGGGACAGGGTTTATGGCTACACCTTC
>TRBJ1-2|TRBV5-1|-|-
CASSLEGGDYGYTF
TGCGCCAGCAGCTTGGAAGGGGGGGACTATGGCTACACCTTC
>TRBJ1-1|TRBV5-4|once|-
CASSFHQNTEAFF
TGTGCCAGCAGCTTCCATCAGAACACTGAAGCTTTCTTT
>TRBJ2-5|TRBV7-2|-|-
CASSFNTRSETQYF
TGTGCCAGCAGCTTTAATACTAGAAGCGAGACCCAGTACTTC
>TRBJ1-5|TRBV28|-|-
CASSIAGGNQPQHF
TGTGCCAGCAGTATTGCAGGGGGCAATCAGCCCCAGCATTTT
>TRBJ1-5|TRBV7-2|once|-
CASSLDGQANQPQHF
TGTGCCAGCAGCTTAGATGGCCAGGCCAATCAGCCCCAGCATTTT
>TRBJ1-1|TRBV10-3|-|TRBD1
CAIRTSGTGMNTEAFF
TGTGCCATCAGAACGTCCGGGACAGGAATGAACACTGAAGCTTTCTTT
>TRBJ2-7|TRBV21-1|-|-
CASKDRMISSYEQYF
TGTGCCAGCAAAGACAGGATGATTAGCTCCTACGAGCAGTACTTC
>TRBJ2-7|TRBV18|-|TRBD2
CASSSGLAGYEQYF
TGTGCCAGCTCATCAGGACTAGCGGGCTACGAGCAGTACTTC
>TRBJ2-7|TRBV5-6|-|-
CASSLDRAYEQYF
TGTGCCAGCAGCTTGGACAGGGCGTACGAGCAGTACTTC
>TRBJ2-7|TRBV7-2|-|TRBD2
CASSSTGTSGYEQYF
TGTGCCAGCAGCTCAACCGGGACTAGCGGCTACGAGCAGTACTTC
>TRBJ2-5|TRBV5-1|-|-
CASSLLTGAGGETQYF
TGCGCCAGCAGCTTGCTTACAGGGGCGGGAGGAGAGACCCAGTACTTC
>TRBJ1-6|TRBV2|-|-
CASSEGRSYNSPLHF
TGTGCCAGCAGTGAGGGGAGATCCTATAATTCACCCCTCCACTTT
>TRBJ1-6|TRBV5-6|-|TRBD1
CASSLLGTADNSPLHF
TGTGCCAGCAGCTTATTAGGGACAGCTGATAATTCACCCCTCCACTTT
>TRBJ2-1|TRBV24-1|-|-
CATSGSTTSSYNEQFF
TGTGCCACCAGTGGGTCTACCACGAGCTCCTACAATGAGCAGTTCTTC
>TRBJ2-7|TRBV6-2/TRBV6-3|-|-
CASSYSFGGSYEQYF
TGTGCCAGCAGTTACTCGTTCGGGGGCTCCTACGAGCAGTACTTC
>TRBJ1-4|TRBV28|few|-
CASSLQDLLFF
TGTGCCAGCAGTTTGCAAGACTTACTGTTTTTT
>TRBJ2-7|TRBV18|-|-
CASSPQRSDQTYSYEQYF
TGTGCCAGCTCACCACAGAGAAGTGATCAAACCTACTCCTACGAGCAGTACTTC
>TRBJ1-2|TRBV7-9|-|TRBD1
CASSLGQGYGYTF
TGTGCCAGCAGTTTAGGACAGGGATATGGCTACACCTTC
>TRBJ1-6|TRBV6-2/TRBV6-3|-|-
CASRSTAGSPLHF
TGTGCCAGCCGTTCGACAGCCGGTTCACCCCTCCACTTT
>TRBJ2-1|TRBV30|once|TRBD1
CAWRRDRNYRDEQFF
TGTGCCTGGAGGAGGGACAGGAACTACAGGGATGAGCAGTTCTTC
>TRBJ2-3|TRBV2|-|-
CASSLVGYRDTQYF
TGTGCCAGCAGTTTGGTAGGATACAGGGATACGCAGTATTTT
>TRBJ1-4|TRBV15|-|TRBD1
CATSRDRQGGGEKLFF
TGTGCCACCAGCAGAGACCGCCAGGGGGGAGGAGAAAAACTGTTTTTT
>TRBJ1-4|TRBV7-9|-|-
CASSLELSNEKLFF
TGTGCCAGCAGCTTAGAGCTATCTAATGAAAAACTGTTTTTT
>TRBJ2-1|TRBV19|-|TRBD2
CASQSTSGGADEQFF
TGTGCCAGTCAATCCACTAGCGGGGGGGCCGATGAGCAGTTCTTC
>TRBJ2-7|TRBV5-8|few|-
CASSLSRRAYEQYF
TGTGCCAGCAGCTTATCCCGGAGAGCCTACGAGCAGTACTTC
>TRBJ1-5|TRBV19|-|-
CASSAGGGWGLSPQHF
TGTGCCAGTAGTGCAGGCGGGGGGTGGGGTCTCTCGCCCCAGCATTTT
>TRBJ2-1|TRBV5-1|few|TRBD2
CASSLTSGRANEQFF
TGCGCCAGCAGCTTGACTAGCGGGAGGGCCAATGAGCAGTTCTTC
>TRBJ2-5|TRBV19|-|TRBD1
CASSPPGGTGETQYF
TGTGCCAGTAGTCCCCCAGGGGGAACGGGGGAGACCCAGTACTTC